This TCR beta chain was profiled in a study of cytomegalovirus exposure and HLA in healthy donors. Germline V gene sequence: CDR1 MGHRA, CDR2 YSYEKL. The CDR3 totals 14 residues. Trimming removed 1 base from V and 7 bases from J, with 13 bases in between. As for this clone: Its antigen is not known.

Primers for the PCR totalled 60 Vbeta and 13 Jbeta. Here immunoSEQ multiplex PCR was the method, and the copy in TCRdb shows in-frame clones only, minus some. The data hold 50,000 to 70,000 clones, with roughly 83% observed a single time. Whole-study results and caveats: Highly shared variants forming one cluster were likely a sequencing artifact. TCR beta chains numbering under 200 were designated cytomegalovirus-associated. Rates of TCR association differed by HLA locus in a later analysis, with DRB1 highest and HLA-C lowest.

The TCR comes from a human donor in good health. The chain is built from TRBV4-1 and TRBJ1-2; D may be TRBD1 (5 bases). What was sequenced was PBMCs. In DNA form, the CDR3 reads TGCGCCAGCAGCCAAGTATTACAGGTTTCTGGCTACACCTTC. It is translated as CASSQVLQVSGYTF.